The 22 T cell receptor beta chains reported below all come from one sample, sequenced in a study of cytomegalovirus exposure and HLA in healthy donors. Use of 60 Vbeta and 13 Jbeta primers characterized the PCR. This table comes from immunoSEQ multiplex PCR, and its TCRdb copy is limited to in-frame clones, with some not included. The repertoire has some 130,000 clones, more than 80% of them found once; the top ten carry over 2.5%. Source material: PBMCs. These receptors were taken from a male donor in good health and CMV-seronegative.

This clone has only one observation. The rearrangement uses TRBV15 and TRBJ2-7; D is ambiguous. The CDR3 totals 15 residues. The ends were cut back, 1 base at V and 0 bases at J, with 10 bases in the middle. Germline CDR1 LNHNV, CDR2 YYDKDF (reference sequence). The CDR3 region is CATSRGQILSYEQYF. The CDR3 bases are TGTGCCACCAGCAGAGGGCAAATCCTCTCCTACGAGCAGTACTTC.

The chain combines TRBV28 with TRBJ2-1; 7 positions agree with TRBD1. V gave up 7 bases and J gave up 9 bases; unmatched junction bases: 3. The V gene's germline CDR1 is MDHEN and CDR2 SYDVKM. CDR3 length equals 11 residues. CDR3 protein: CASTDRAEQFF. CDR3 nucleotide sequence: TGTGCCAGCACCGACAGGGCTGAGCAGTTCTTC.

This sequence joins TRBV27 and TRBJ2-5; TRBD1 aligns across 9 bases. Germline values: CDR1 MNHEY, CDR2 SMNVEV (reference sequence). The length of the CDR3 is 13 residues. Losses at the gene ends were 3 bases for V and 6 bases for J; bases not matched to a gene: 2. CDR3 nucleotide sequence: TGTGCCAGCAGTTTGACAGGGGGTAAGACCCAGTACTTC. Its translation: CASSLTGGKTQYF.

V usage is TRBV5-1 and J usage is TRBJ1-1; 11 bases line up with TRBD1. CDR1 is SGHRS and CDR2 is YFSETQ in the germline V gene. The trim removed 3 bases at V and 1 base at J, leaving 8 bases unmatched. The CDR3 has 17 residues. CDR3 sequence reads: CASSSIGQGARNTEAFF. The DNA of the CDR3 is TGCGCCAGCAGCTCGATCGGACAGGGGGCTCGGAACACTGAAGCTTTCTTT.

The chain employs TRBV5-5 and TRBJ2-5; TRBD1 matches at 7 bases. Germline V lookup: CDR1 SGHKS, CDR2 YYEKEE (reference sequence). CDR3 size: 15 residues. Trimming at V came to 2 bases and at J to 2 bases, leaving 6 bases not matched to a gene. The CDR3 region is CASSLQTGWQETQYF. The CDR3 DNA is TGTGCCAGCAGCTTACAGACAGGGTGGCAAGAGACCCAGTACTTC.

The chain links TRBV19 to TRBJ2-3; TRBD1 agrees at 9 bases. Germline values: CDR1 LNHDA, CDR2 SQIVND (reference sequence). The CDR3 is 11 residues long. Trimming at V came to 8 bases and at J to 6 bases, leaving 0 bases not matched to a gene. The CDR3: CASGQGDTQYF. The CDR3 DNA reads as TGTGCCAGTGGACAGGGGGATACGCAGTATTTT.

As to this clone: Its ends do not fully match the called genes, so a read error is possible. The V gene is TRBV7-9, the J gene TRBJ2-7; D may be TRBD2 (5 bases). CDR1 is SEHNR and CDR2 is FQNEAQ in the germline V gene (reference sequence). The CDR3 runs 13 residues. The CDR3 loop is CSSSNPGYYEQYF. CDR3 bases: TGTTCCAGCAGCAACCCGGGGTACTACGAGCAGTACTTC.

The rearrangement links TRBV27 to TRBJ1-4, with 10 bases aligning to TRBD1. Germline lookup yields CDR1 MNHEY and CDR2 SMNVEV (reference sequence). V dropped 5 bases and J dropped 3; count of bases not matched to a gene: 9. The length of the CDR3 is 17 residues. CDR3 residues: CASSPRQGAGANEKLFF. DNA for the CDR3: TGTGCCAGCAGTCCTCGACAGGGGGCGGGAGCTAATGAAAAACTGTTTTTT. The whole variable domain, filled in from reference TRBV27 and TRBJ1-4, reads EAQVTQNPRYLITVTGKKLTVTCSQNMNHEYMSWYRQDPGLGLRQIYYSMNVEVTDKGDVPEGYKVSRKEKRNFPLILESPSPNQTSLYFCASSPRQGAGANEKLFFGSGTQLSVL.

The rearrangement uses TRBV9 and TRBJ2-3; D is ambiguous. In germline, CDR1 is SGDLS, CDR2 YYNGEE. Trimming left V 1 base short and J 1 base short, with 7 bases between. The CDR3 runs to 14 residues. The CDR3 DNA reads TGTGCCAGCAGCGTATCGGGTCGCACAGATACGCAGTATTTT. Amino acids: CASSVSGRTDTQYF.

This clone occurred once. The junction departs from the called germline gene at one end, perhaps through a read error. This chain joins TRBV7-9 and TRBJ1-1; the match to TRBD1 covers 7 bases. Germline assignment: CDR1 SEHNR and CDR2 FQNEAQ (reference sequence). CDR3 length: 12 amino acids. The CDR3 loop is CSSSFTGVEAFF. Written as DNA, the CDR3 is TGTTCCAGCAGCTTCACAGGGGTTGAAGCTTTCTTT.

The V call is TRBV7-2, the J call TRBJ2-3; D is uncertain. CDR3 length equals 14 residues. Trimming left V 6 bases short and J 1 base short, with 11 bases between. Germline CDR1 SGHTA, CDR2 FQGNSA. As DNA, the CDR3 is TGTGCCAGCAGGAGGCCCCACGGCACAGATACGCAGTATTTT. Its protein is CASRRPHGTDTQYF.

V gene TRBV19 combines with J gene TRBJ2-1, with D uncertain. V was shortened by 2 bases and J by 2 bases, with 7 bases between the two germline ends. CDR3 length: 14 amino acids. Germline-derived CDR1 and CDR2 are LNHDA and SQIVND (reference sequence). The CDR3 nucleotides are TGTGCCAGTAGTATACAGGTAACCTACAATGAGCAGTTCTTC. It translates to CASSIQVTYNEQFF.

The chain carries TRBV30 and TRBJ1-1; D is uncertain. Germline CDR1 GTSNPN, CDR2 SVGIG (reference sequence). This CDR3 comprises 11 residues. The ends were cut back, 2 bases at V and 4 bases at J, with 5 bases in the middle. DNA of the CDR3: TGTGCCTGGAGTCCGGTCACTGAAGCTTTCTTT. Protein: CAWSPVTEAFF.

For the CDR3, the DNA is TGTGCCAGCAGTGTTGGAGGGGCGGGTGAAAAACTGTTTTTT. As protein: CASSVGGAGEKLFF. The genes are TRBV6-4 and TRBJ1-4, with a weak D call TRBD1 (5 bases). This CDR3 comprises 14 residues. Trimming stripped 4 bases from V and 7 bases from J, with 13 bases between. Per germline, CDR1 MRHNA and CDR2 SNTAGT.

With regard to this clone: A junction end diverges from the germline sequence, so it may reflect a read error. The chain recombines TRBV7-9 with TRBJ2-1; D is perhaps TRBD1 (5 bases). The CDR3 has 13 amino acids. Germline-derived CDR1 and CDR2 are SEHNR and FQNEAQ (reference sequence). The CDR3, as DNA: TGTTCCAGCAGCTTAGTGCAGGGAAGGGAGCAGTTCTTC. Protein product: CSSSLVQGREQFF.

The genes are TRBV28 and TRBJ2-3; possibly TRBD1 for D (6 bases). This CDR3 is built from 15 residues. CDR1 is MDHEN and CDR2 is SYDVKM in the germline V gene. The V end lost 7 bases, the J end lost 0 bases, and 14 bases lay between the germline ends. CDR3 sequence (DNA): TGTGCCAGCATCCGCCGGGACATTAGCACAGATACGCAGTATTTT. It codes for CASIRRDISTDTQYF.

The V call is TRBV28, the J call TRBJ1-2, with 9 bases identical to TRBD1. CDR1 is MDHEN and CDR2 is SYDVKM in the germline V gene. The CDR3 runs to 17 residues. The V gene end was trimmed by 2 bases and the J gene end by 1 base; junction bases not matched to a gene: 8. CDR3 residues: CASSLMAGTGFNYGYTF. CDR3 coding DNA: TGTGCCAGCAGTTTAATGGCCGGGACAGGGTTTAACTATGGCTACACCTTC.

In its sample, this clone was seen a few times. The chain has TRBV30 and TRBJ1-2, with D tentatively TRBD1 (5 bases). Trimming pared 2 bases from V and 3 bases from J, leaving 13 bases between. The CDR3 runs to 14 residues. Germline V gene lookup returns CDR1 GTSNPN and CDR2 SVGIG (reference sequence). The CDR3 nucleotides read TGTGCCTGGAGTAAGGGCAGGGAATACTATGGCTACACCTTC. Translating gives CAWSKGREYYGYTF.

CDR3 region: CASSVGQQVGYGYTF. In nucleotides, the CDR3 is TGTGCCAGCAGCGTCGGACAGCAGGTCGGCTATGGCTACACCTTC. This chain joins TRBV9 and TRBJ1-2; tentative D call: TRBD1 (6 bases). Germline V gives CDR1 SGDLS, CDR2 YYNGEE. The V gene lost 2 bases and the J gene lost 4 bases, with 15 bases spanning the gap. There are 15 residues in the CDR3.

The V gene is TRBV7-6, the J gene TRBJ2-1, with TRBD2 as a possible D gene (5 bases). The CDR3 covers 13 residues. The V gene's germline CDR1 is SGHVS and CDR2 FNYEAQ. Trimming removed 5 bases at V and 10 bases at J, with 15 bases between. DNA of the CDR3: TGTGCCAGCAGCAAACAAACTAGAAGGGAGCAGTTCTTC. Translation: CASSKQTRREQFF.

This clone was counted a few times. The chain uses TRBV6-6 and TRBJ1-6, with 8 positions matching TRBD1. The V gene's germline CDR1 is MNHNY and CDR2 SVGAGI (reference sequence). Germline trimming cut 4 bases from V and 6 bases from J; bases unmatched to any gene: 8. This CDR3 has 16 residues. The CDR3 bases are TGTGCCAGCAGTTTCAAGGGGACAGGAACTAATTCACCCCTCCACTTT. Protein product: CASSFKGTGTNSPLHF.

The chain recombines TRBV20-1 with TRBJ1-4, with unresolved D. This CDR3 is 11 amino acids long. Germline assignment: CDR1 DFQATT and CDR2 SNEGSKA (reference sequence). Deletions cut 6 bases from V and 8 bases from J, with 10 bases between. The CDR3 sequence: CSAHSGEKLFF. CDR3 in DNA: TGCAGTGCCCACAGTGGCGAAAAACTGTTTTTT.